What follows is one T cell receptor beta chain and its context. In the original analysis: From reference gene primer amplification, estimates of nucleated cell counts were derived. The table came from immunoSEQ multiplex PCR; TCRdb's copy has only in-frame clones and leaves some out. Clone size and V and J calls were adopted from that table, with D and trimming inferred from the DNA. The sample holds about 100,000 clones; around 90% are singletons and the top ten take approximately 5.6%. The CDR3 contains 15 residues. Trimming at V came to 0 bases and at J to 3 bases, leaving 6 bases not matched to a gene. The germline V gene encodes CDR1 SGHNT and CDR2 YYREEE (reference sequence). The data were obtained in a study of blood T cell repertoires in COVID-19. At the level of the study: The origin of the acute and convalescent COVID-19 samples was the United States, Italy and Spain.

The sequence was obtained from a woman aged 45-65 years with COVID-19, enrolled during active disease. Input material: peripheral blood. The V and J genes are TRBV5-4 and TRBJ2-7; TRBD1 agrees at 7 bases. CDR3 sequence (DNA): TGTGCCAGCAGCTTGGAGGGGCAGGGGGACTACGAGCAGTACTTC. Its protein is CASSLEGQGDYEQYF.